The 30 T cell receptor beta chains reported below all come from one sample, sequenced in a study of molecular identifiers for immune sequencing clone quantification. TCRdb independently ran MiXCR on the PCR reads; one entry per CDR3 protein. The profile shows about 500,000 distinct CDR3 sequences, about 25% of them singletons. Material for sequencing was naive CD8+ T cells from blood, with Jurkat cell RNA spiked in. The subset was: FACS-sorted CD8+CD4-CCR7+CD45RA+ naive T cells. The receptors were gathered from a human donor in good health. Some libraries in this study had Jurkat cell RNA spiked in.

Comment on this clonotype: One end of the junction does not line up with germline, which may come from a read error. The chain joins TRBV29-1 to TRBJ1-1, with 10 bases lining up with TRBD1. The CDR3 has 13 residues. Looked up from germline, CDR1 is SQVTM and CDR2 is ANQGSEA. CDR3 residues: CSVAREFDRGLVF. CDR3 nucleotide sequence: TGCAGCGTTGCCCGCGAATTCGACAGGGGGCTGGTCTTT.

Many counts were recorded for this clonotype. The chain uses TRBV6-1 and TRBJ2-7; D is ambiguous. Trimming stripped 1 base from V and 3 bases from J, with 7 bases between. The CDR3 is made up of 13 amino acids. CDR1 and CDR2 from the germline V gene are MNHNS and SASEGT. In nucleotides, the CDR3 is TGTGCCAGCAGTGAAGGATCGAGCTACGAGCAGTACTTC. As protein: CASSEGSSYEQYF.

Note on this clonotype: One junction end does not reproduce the germline sequence, and a read error may be involved. The rearrangement links TRBV6-2 or TRBV6-3 to TRBJ2-7; a possible D gene is TRBD2 (5 bases). The CDR3 spans 15 residues. The V gene's germline CDR1 is MNHEY and CDR2 SVGEGT. The CDR3 sequence: CARSLRTPALGEQYF. The CDR3 DNA reads TGTGCCCGCAGTTTGAGGACTCCTGCGCTGGGGGAGCAGTACTTC.

V gene TRBV4-3 combines with J gene TRBJ2-1; D is perhaps TRBD2 (6 bases). Germline CDR1 reads LGHNA; CDR2 reads YSLEER. This CDR3 is built from 16 residues. Trimming removed 1 base at V and 5 bases at J, with 15 bases between. CDR3 nucleotide sequence: TGCGCCAGCAGCCAAGTTAAGGGCGGGATCCACAATGAGCAGTTCTTC. This translates into CASSQVKGGIHNEQFF.

This clonotype was found many times. This chain connects TRBV27 to TRBJ2-7; TRBD2 agrees at 7 bases. Trimming at V came to 3 bases and at J to 2 bases, leaving 4 bases not matched to a gene. CDR1 and CDR2 (germline): MNHEY, SMNVEV (reference sequence). The CDR3 is 14 residues long. This CDR3 reads CASSFRAGAYEQYF. In DNA form, the CDR3 reads TGTGCCAGCAGTTTTCGCGCGGGAGCCTACGAGCAGTACTTC.

This clonotype has just a few counts. The chain is built from TRBV6-5 and TRBJ2-7; 10 bases map to TRBD2. Unmatched junction bases numbered 8, after V lost 7 bases and J lost 2 bases. Germline V gene sequence: CDR1 MNHEY, CDR2 SVGAGI. CDR3 length: 15 amino acids. The CDR3 reads CASTNSGRYPYEQYF. CDR3 nucleotide sequence: TGTGCCAGCACCAATAGCGGGAGGTACCCCTACGAGCAGTACTTC.

This sequence joins TRBV12-5 and TRBJ2-7, with a weak D call TRBD1 (6 bases). The CDR3 has 13 amino acids. The V gene lost 2 bases and the J gene lost 7 bases, with 12 bases spanning the gap. Germline assignment: CDR1 LGHNT and CDR2 FRNRAP. The CDR3 sequence: CASGLQQGKEQYF. DNA of the CDR3: TGTGCTAGTGGTTTGCAACAGGGTAAAGAGCAGTACTTC.

This clonotype was picked up many times. The V gene is TRBV6-4, the J gene TRBJ1-1, with TRBD1 matching over 8 bases. The germline CDR1 and CDR2 sequences are MRHNA and SNTAGT. This CDR3 comprises 15 residues. J lost 1 base, V lost 10 bases, and 11 bases had no gene match. CDR3 protein: CAIPIPGQGNTEAFF. DNA for the CDR3: TGTGCCATCCCAATCCCTGGACAGGGGAACACTGAAGCTTTCTTT.

This clonotype was seen a handful of times. The rearrangement links TRBV29-1 to TRBJ1-2; the D gene is possibly TRBD1 (6 bases). Germline loops: CDR1 SQVTM, CDR2 ANQGSEA. The CDR3 totals 15 residues. V was clipped by 4 bases and J by 3 bases, with 18 bases between them. CDR3 residues: CSVGGSKQGYYGYTF. The CDR3 DNA follows: TGCAGCGTTGGGGGCTCGAAACAGGGTTACTATGGCTACACCTTC.

This clonotype was observed a handful of times. This rearrangement joins TRBV2 to TRBJ2-3; 8 nucleotides agree with TRBD1. Trimming removed 3 bases from V and 4 bases from J; junction bases left unmatched: 6. The CDR3 has 15 residues. Germline V gives CDR1 SNHLY, CDR2 FYNNEI. The CDR3 here is CASSEYRGFSDTQYF. DNA for the CDR3: TGTGCCAGCAGTGAGTACAGGGGGTTCTCAGATACGCAGTATTTT.

Concerning this clonotype itself: This could be a read error, since a much larger clone is one nucleotide away. The chain recombines TRBV6-6 with TRBJ2-5, with 9 bases that match TRBD2. The CDR3 is 15 amino acids. V lost 2 bases, J lost 4 bases, and 5 bases stayed unmatched. Germline assignment: CDR1 MNHNY and CDR2 SVGAGI (reference sequence). CDR3 amino acids: CASSYAGGPAETQYF. CDR3 in DNA: TGTGCCAGCAGTTACGCGGGAGGGCCTGCAGAGACCCAGTACTTC.

There are many counts of this clonotype. The rearrangement joins TRBV15 to TRBJ2-7; the match to TRBD1 covers 7 bases. Germline lookup yields CDR1 LNHNV and CDR2 YYDKDF (reference sequence). The V and J ends lost 3 bases and 3 bases, in that order; junction bases with no gene match: 2. This CDR3 is 13 amino acids long. The CDR3 nucleotides are TGTGCCACCAGCAGCTCAGGGGGCTACGAGCAGTACTTC. It specifies CATSSSGGYEQYF.

This clonotype was observed many times. The rearrangement links TRBV7-9 to TRBJ2-5, with 12 nucleotides matching TRBD2. In germline, CDR1 is SEHNR, CDR2 FQNEAQ (reference sequence). The CDR3 loop spans 15 amino acids. The junction had 6 bases not matched to a gene; V was cut back by 9 bases and J by 1 base. The CDR3 DNA reads as TGTGCCAGTCTACTAGCGGGAGGCCCCCAAGAGACCCAGTACTTC. Its translation is CASLLAGGPQETQYF.

On this clonotype itself: A much more abundant neighbour one base away suggests this may be a read error. Lacking the conserved final phenylalanine or tryptophan, this CDR3 likely reflects a read error. V usage is TRBV7-9 and J usage is TRBJ1-1, with D uncertain. The V end lost 1 base, the J end lost 2 bases, and 5 bases lay between the germline ends. The germline V gene encodes CDR1 SEHNR and CDR2 FQNEAQ (reference sequence). The CDR3 is 13 amino acids. CDR3 in amino acids: CASSLGDNTEAFL. The CDR3 nucleotides are TGTGCCAGCAGCTTAGGGGATAACACTGAAGCTTTCCTT.

J is TRBJ2-3 and V is TRBV4-1; 7 bases match TRBD2. V lost 3 bases, J lost 2 bases, and 8 bases stayed unmatched. Per germline, CDR1 MGHRA and CDR2 YSYEKL. The CDR3 is made up of 16 amino acids. DNA for the CDR3: TGCGCCAGCAGCCAGGGCCGACTAGCACTCACAGATACGCAGTATTTT. Protein: CASSQGRLALTDTQYF.

The chain combines TRBV28 with TRBJ2-6; TRBD1 might be the D (6 bases). V lost 3 bases and J lost 2, with 14 bases in between. Germline V lookup: CDR1 MDHEN, CDR2 SYDVKM. CDR3 length: 17 amino acids. In DNA, the CDR3 is TGTGCCAGCAGTTTTCGGCCAGGGGATGCTGGGGCCAACGTCCTGACTTTC. This gives the protein CASSFRPGDAGANVLTF.

A note on this clonotype: Since a much larger clone is just one base distant, this may be a read error. The V call is TRBV7-8, the J call TRBJ2-7; D gene ambiguous. Germline CDR1 and CDR2: SGHVS and FQNEAQ. The CDR3 has 15 residues. DNA of the CDR3: TGTGCCAGCAGCTTAGCCCCCGTTAGCTCCTTCGAGCAGTACTTC. This encodes CASSLAPVSSFEQYF.

This clonotype was detected a few times. The chain carries TRBV27 and TRBJ1-1; D unresolved. V lost 6 bases and J lost 2, with 10 bases in between. This CDR3 contains 13 residues. Germline CDR1 reads MNHEY; CDR2 reads SMNVEV (reference sequence). The CDR3 protein is CASSIWSNTEAFF. Written as DNA, the CDR3 is TGTGCCAGCAGCATATGGTCTAACACTGAAGCTTTCTTT.

This clonotype was picked up a small number of times. The CDR3 does not close with the conserved phenylalanine or tryptophan, likely indicating a read error. The DNA is omitted, as the CDR3 cannot be located on it reliably, and the CDR3 follows TCRdb's listing. The chain has TRBV21-1 and TRBJ2-7; the table names TRBD2, a call not compared with the DNA. TRBV21-1 is termed a pseudogene. A total of 18 residues make up the CDR3, ends included. The CDR3 sequence: CASRRGTTLLRAVLRAAL.

This clonotype was picked up a small number of times. This chain joins TRBV6-5 and TRBJ2-3; TRBD1 is a possible D gene (5 bases). The CDR3 consists of 15 residues. CDR1 MNHEY and CDR2 SVGAGI come from the germline V gene. The germline V and J ends were trimmed by 2 bases and 0 bases, with 9 bases remaining between them. The CDR3 region has the DNA TGTGCCAGCAGTTACCTAGGGGTTAGCACAGATACGCAGTATTTT. This sequence encodes CASSYLGVSTDTQYF.

This clonotype has a count of ten or more. The V call is TRBV29-1, the J call TRBJ2-1; the match to TRBD1 covers 9 bases. Looked up from germline, CDR1 is SQVTM and CDR2 is ANQGSEA. V trimming: 5 bases; J trimming: 10 bases; junction bases outside the gene matches: 9. CDR3 length equals 13 residues. Written as DNA, the CDR3 is TGCAGCGTTAACACAAAAGGGACAGGGGAGCAGTTCTTC. It codes for CSVNTKGTGEQFF.

This clonotype occurred a few times. This sequence joins TRBV20-1 and TRBJ1-5, with D uncertain. Trimming left V 0 bases short and J 1 base short, with 10 bases between. CDR3 length equals 15 residues. Per the germline V gene, CDR1 is DFQATT and CDR2 is SNEGSKA (reference sequence). Here the CDR3 DNA reads TGCAGTGCTAGAGATCGTCAGGAAAGCAATCAGCCCCAGCATTTT. Translating gives CSARDRQESNQPQHF.

This clonotype was counted only a few times. V and J are TRBV6-2 or TRBV6-3 and TRBJ2-7; the D is unclear. The CDR3 length is 12 residues. From germline, CDR1 is MNHEY and CDR2 SVGEGT. Deletions cut 0 bases from V and 4 bases from J, with 4 bases between. The CDR3 DNA reads as TGTGCCAGCAGTTACTCGATGTACGAGCAGTACTTC. Translated: CASSYSMYEQYF.

V usage is TRBV7-9 and J usage is TRBJ1-4; TRBD1 matches 7 bases. V lost 10 bases to trimming and J lost 8 bases; unmatched junction nucleotides: 10. The germline V gene has CDR1 SEHNR and CDR2 FQNEAQ (reference sequence). The CDR3 covers 13 residues. The CDR3 DNA sequence: TGTGCCATCACGACAGGGCTAGGGGAAAAACTGTTTTTT. Translating gives CAITTGLGEKLFF.

This clonotype has more than one count but fewer than ten. The chain is built from TRBV4-3 and TRBJ2-2; D remains ambiguous. The V and J ends lost 1 base and 5 bases respectively, with 8 bases between them. Germline V CDR1 and CDR2: LGHNA, YSLEER. This CDR3 region has 14 residues. The CDR3 bases are TGCGCCAGCAGCCAAGTGATCAGGACCGGGGAGCTGTTTTTT. Translating gives CASSQVIRTGELFF.

Comment on this clonotype: This CDR3 fails to terminate in the conserved phenylalanine or tryptophan, so it likely reflects a read error. This chain uses TRBV27 with TRBJ2-2; D ambiguous. Germline CDR1 is MNHEY and CDR2 is SMNVEV (reference sequence). The V end was cut by 4 bases, the J end by 0 bases, with 18 bases between. The CDR3 covers 18 residues. The CDR3 reads CASSSSVMNFANTGELFL. The CDR3 nucleotides are TGTGCCAGCAGTTCCTCGGTCATGAACTTCGCGAACACCGGGGAGCTGTTTCTT.

This clonotype was picked up many times. The chain carries TRBV7-8 and TRBJ1-5, with 7 bases fitting TRBD1. From germline, CDR1 is SGHVS and CDR2 FQNEAQ. Germline trimming cut 6 bases from V and 0 bases from J; bases unmatched to any gene: 5. The length of the CDR3 is 15 residues. CDR3 amino acids: CASRPDRDSNQPQHF. The CDR3 region has the DNA TGTGCCAGCAGACCCGACAGGGATAGCAATCAGCCCCAGCATTTT.

This clonotype was seen only a few times. The DNA for the CDR3 is TGTGCCAGCAGTTTGCGCAGTCCCGACGTCGCCCAGCATTTT. It specifies CASSLRSPDVAQHF. The V gene is TRBV28, the J gene TRBJ1-5; D unresolved. This CDR3 is built from 14 residues. CDR1 MDHEN and CDR2 SYDVKM come from the germline V gene. Trimming removed 3 bases at V and 11 bases at J, with 17 bases between.

This clonotype was seen at least ten times. The chain employs TRBV12-3 or TRBV12-4 and TRBJ1-1; the match to TRBD1 covers 7 bases. CDR3 length: 13 residues. J was trimmed by 4 bases and V by 3 bases; bases with no gene match: 2. This chain's CDR3 is CASSFSGGTEAFF. CDR3 sequence (DNA): TGTGCCAGCAGTTTTTCAGGGGGCACTGAAGCTTTCTTT.

The chain carries TRBV4-3 and TRBJ2-5; D remains unclear. Between the trimmed V and J ends, which lost 5 bases and 2 bases, there was a span of 15 bases. Germline loops: CDR1 LGHNA, CDR2 YSLEER. The CDR3 is 15 residues long. In DNA, the CDR3 is TGCGCCAGCAGCAAAGGTTCCAGCCCACAAGAGACCCAGTACTTC. It encodes CASSKGSSPQETQYF.